This T cell receptor (beta chain) came from a study of blood T cell repertoires in COVID-19. There are 16 residues in the CDR3. V lost 4 bases and J 2 bases, leaving 15 bases between the germline ends. Germline CDR1 reads SGHKS; CDR2 reads YYEKEE (reference sequence). Data came from immunoSEQ multiplex PCR; TCRdb stores just in-frame clones and leaves some out. The table has approximately 230,000 clones, approximately 83% seen once. The chain is built from TRBV5-5 and TRBJ2-2, with D hard to call. The sequencing sample was made of peripheral blood. This clonotype originated in a man at least 80 years old with acute or convalescent COVID-19. CDR3 bases: TGTGCCAGCAGCCCGGTTTGGGCCACAAACACCGGGGAGCTGTTTTTT. Translating gives CASSPVWATNTGELFF.